This T cell receptor beta chain was recovered during a study of early T cells in non-severe SARS-CoV-2 infection. This clonotype was seen a handful of times. CDR1 is SGHAT and CDR2 is FQNNGV in the germline V gene. V was clipped by 0 bases and J by 14 bases, with 16 bases between them. The CDR3 length is 13 residues. TCRdb recomputed calls from the 5' RACE reads with MiXCR, one row per CDR3 protein. The table records about 55,000 distinct CDR3 sequences, about 16% of them present only once. The material was whole blood, obtained at baseline. V usage is TRBV11-2 and J usage is TRBJ1-1; D remains unclear. This TCR came from an adult who was a healthcare worker with PCR-confirmed SARS-CoV-2 infection or an uninfected control (not recorded which). CDR3 bases: TGTGCCAGCAGCTTAGATCTCCACTCGAATCCCTTCTTT. Protein product: CASSLDLHSNPFF.